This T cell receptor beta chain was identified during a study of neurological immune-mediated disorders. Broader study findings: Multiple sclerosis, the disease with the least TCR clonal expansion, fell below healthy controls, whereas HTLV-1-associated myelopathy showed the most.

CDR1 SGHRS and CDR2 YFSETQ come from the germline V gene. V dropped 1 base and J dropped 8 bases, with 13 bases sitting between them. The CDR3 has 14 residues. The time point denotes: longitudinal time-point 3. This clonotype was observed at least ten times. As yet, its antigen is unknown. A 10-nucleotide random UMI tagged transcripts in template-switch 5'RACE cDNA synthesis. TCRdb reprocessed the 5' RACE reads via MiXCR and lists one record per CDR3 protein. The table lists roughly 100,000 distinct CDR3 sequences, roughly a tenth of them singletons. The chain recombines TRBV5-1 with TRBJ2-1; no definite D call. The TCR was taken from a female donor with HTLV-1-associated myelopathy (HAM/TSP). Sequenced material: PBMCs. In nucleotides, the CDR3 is TGCGCCAGCAGCTTGCTGTCGGGTAGGCATGAGCAGTTCTTC. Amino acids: CASSLLSGRHEQFF.